Each of the 12 T cell receptor beta chains below was sequenced from the same sample in a study of T cells in Graves' hyperthyroidism and ophthalmopathy. TCR beta CDR3 regions were amplified from RNA. A set of HTBI primers served as the primers for a first-round RT-PCR of the TCR CDR3. A single record per CDR3 protein comes from TCRdb applying MiXCR to the multiplex PCR reads. The top ten clones hold roughly 8% of a sample with fewer than 900,000 distinct CDR3 sequences, less than 20% of them seen once. Material: blood. The receptors here all came from a man aged 18 to 29 with Graves' hyperthyroidism.

This clonotype was observed a handful of times. The rearrangement joins TRBV7-3 to TRBJ2-3; the match to TRBD2 covers 8 bases. The J segment lost 3 bases and the V segment lost 2 bases, leaving 7 bases of the junction unmatched. CDR3 size: 16 residues. In germline, CDR1 is SGHTA, CDR2 FQGTGA. CDR3 nucleotide sequence: TGTGCCAGCAGCTTAGCTGGCGGGAGGACGACAGATACGCAGTATTTT. The encoded protein is CASSLAGGRTTDTQYF. The full variable domain, completed using reference TRBV7-3 and TRBJ2-3, is GAGVSQTPSNKVTEKGKYVELRCDPISGHTALYWYRQSLGQGPEFLIYFQGTGAADDSGLPNDRFFAVRPEGSVSTLKIQRTERGDSAVYLCASSLAGGRTTDTQYFGPGTRLTVL.

There are many counts of this clonotype. The rearrangement uses TRBV20-1 and TRBJ2-1; possible D gene TRBD2, 6 bases. The CDR3 contains 15 residues. With 2 bases removed from V and 3 bases from J, the gap between germline ends came to 14 bases. Germline V CDR1 and CDR2: DFQATT, SNEGSKA (reference sequence). The CDR3 spells CSARSREKGYNEQFF. The CDR3 DNA sequence: TGCAGTGCTAGATCACGGGAGAAGGGCTACAATGAGCAGTTCTTC.

This clonotype occurred many times. The rearrangement links TRBV12-3 or TRBV12-4 to TRBJ2-2; TRBD2 aligns across 12 bases. This CDR3 is 16 amino acids long. J gave up 5 bases and V 6 bases, and 7 bases lay outside the gene matches. The CDR3 DNA reads as TGTGCCAGCAGACCCCTAGCGGGGGGGGAAACCGGGGAGCTGTTTTTT. Encoded protein: CASRPLAGGETGELFF.

Ten or more counts support this clonotype. This rearrangement joins TRBV6-5 to TRBJ1-1; D gene uncertain. Trimming removed 3 bases from V and 2 bases from J, with 19 bases in between. CDR1 and CDR2 from the germline V gene are MNHEY and SVGAGI. The CDR3 runs 17 residues. This CDR3 reads CASSYLGVAHSNTEAFF. CDR3 nucleotide sequence: TGTGCCAGCAGTTATCTCGGTGTGGCGCACTCAAACACTGAAGCTTTCTTT.

This clonotype was detected only a few times. The V call is TRBV20-1, the J call TRBJ1-2; D is undetermined. The CDR3 totals 12 residues. The V and J ends lost 3 bases and 2 bases respectively, with 7 bases between them. Germline assignment: CDR1 DFQATT and CDR2 SNEGSKA (reference sequence). The CDR3 DNA sequence: TGCAGTGCTAGGCCCAGAAACTATGGCTACACCTTC. Translation: CSARPRNYGYTF.

This clonotype came up many times. The chain recombines TRBV29-1 with TRBJ2-7; 12 bases agree with TRBD1. The CDR3 runs to 15 residues. Germline V CDR1 and CDR2: SQVTM, ANQGSEA. Unmatched junction bases numbered 6, after V lost 3 bases and J lost 3 bases. CDR3 protein: CSVEGRDRGLYEQYF. The CDR3 bases are TGCAGCGTTGAGGGCCGGGACAGGGGGCTCTACGAGCAGTACTTC.

The V and J genes are TRBV7-2 and TRBJ2-7, with D hard to call. This CDR3 has 13 residues. Trimming removed 5 bases from V and 2 bases from J, with 10 bases in between. Germline values: CDR1 SGHTA, CDR2 FQGNSA. The CDR3 coding sequence is TGTGCCAGCAGCCACCCCGGACCCTACGAGCAGTACTTC. Amino acid sequence: CASSHPGPYEQYF.

The chain has TRBV6-6 and TRBJ1-1, with D possibly TRBD1 on 5 matching bases. V was clipped by 0 bases and J by 5 bases, with 13 bases between them. The CDR3 length is 15 residues. Germline CDR1 reads MNHNY; CDR2 reads SVGAGI (reference sequence). The CDR3: CASSYSSRGVTEAFF. The CDR3 region has the DNA TGTGCCAGCAGTTACTCGTCCCGGGGGGTGACTGAAGCTTTCTTT.

The genes are TRBV6-5 and TRBJ2-7; D uncertain. V lost 0 bases and J 6 bases, leaving 9 bases between the germline ends. CDR1 and CDR2 (germline): MNHEY, SVGAGI. The CDR3 covers 13 residues. The chain's CDR3 is CASSYSMASEQYF. The CDR3 region has the DNA TGTGCCAGCAGTTACTCGATGGCTAGCGAGCAGTACTTC.

This clonotype has at least ten counts. The chain recombines TRBV12-3 or TRBV12-4 with TRBJ2-7; D unresolved. The CDR3 extends over 14 amino acids. Trimming pared 6 bases from V and 4 bases from J, leaving 16 bases between. CDR3 bases: TGTGCCAGCAGCCAATCAGGCGGAGCTTACGAGCAGTACTTC. Translating gives CASSQSGGAYEQYF.

This clonotype turned up a few times. The chain is built from TRBV7-9 and TRBJ2-3; 10 bases match TRBD2. The CDR3 totals 17 residues. V was pared by 2 bases and J by 2 bases, with 7 bases of the junction left unmatched. The germline gives CDR1 SEHNR, CDR2 FQNEAQ (reference sequence). This chain's CDR3 is CASSLYPSGSLTDTQYF. The CDR3 DNA reads as TGTGCCAGCAGCTTATATCCTAGCGGGAGTCTCACAGATACGCAGTATTTT.

The chain couples TRBV28 to TRBJ2-7; D is ambiguous. Germline CDR1 reads MDHEN; CDR2 reads SYDVKM. The CDR3 sequence is 15 residues long. V dropped 3 bases and J dropped 4 bases, with 16 bases sitting between them. CDR3: CASSFPRIGAYEQYF. The CDR3 DNA is TGTGCCAGCAGTTTTCCCCGAATCGGAGCGTACGAGCAGTACTTC.